The 20 T cell receptor beta chains below come from one sample, sequenced in a study of blood T cell repertoires in COVID-19. Some clones are missing from TCRdb's copy, which holds only in-frame ones; the method was immunoSEQ multiplex PCR. The sample lists roughly 99,000 clones, around 80% occurring once. The sample was peripheral blood. The receptors shown here come from an older man with acute or convalescent COVID-19.

The chain joins TRBV18 to TRBJ1-3; D may be TRBD1 (5 bases). The germline V gene encodes CDR1 KGHSH and CDR2 LQKENI. This CDR3 comprises 15 residues. V lost 6 bases and J lost 2, with 14 bases in between. The CDR3 nucleotides read TGTGCCAGCTCCCTTACGACAGATCCTGGAAACACCATATATTTT. Its protein is CASSLTTDPGNTIYF.

The chain uses TRBV3-1 (or the pseudogene TRBV3-2) and TRBJ2-1; TRBD2 aligns across 7 bases. Germline V gene lookup returns CDR1 LGHDT and CDR2 YNNKEL (reference sequence). The CDR3 is made up of 16 amino acids. V was clipped by 4 bases and J by 3 bases; unmatched bases: 9. In nucleotides, the CDR3 is TGTGCCAGCAGCCCCCAGGGAGGGGCTGTCTACAATGAGCAGTTCTTC. Residues: CASSPQGGAVYNEQFF.

V is TRBV6-1 and J is TRBJ1-5; the match to TRBD1 covers 7 bases. CDR1 MNHNS and CDR2 SASEGT come from the germline V gene. The CDR3 has 15 residues. After removal of 8 bases from V and 7 bases from J, the junction contained 14 bases not matched to a gene. Here the CDR3 reads CASSPRDRGGQPQHF. Here the CDR3 DNA reads TGTGCCAGCTCTCCCAGGGACAGAGGAGGACAGCCCCAGCATTTT.

The CDR3, as DNA: TGTGCCAGCAGTTCCGGGACTAGGGTATACGAGCAGTACTTC. Translated, it gives CASSSGTRVYEQYF. The V gene is TRBV2, the J gene TRBJ2-7; 8 bases map to TRBD2. This CDR3 comprises 14 residues. Germline CDR1 reads SNHLY; CDR2 reads FYNNEI. V lost 5 bases and J lost 4; bases outside the gene matches: 7.

The CDR3 sequence: CASGLVTDRAGDTEAFF. In DNA, the CDR3 is TGTGCTAGTGGTTTGGTAACGGACAGGGCCGGGGACACTGAAGCTTTCTTT. V gene TRBV12-5 combines with J gene TRBJ1-1, with TRBD1 matching 8 bases. Germline CDR1 reads LGHNT; CDR2 reads FRNRAP. This CDR3 is built from 17 residues. V lost 0 bases, J lost 3 bases, and 9 bases stayed unmatched.

The V call is TRBV9, the J call TRBJ2-7; the D gene is possibly TRBD2 (5 bases). There are 14 residues in the CDR3. V lost 4 bases and J lost 0, with 11 bases in between. CDR1 and CDR2 (germline): SGDLS, YYNGEE. DNA of the CDR3: TGTGCCAGCAGCACGTCGGGGAGCTCCTACGAGCAGTACTTC. Translation: CASSTSGSSYEQYF.

This clone appeared a few times. The chain's CDR3 is CASSQDLLSCGEQYF. Written as DNA, the CDR3 is TGCGCCAGCAGCCAAGACTTGTTGAGCTGCGGCGAGCAGTACTTC. This chain links TRBV4-3 with TRBJ2-7; D call uncertain. Germline lookup yields CDR1 LGHNA and CDR2 YSLEER. The CDR3 contains 15 residues. Trimming took 0 bases from V and 6 from J, leaving 15 bases between them.

This clone occurred a few times. The chain carries TRBV12-3 or TRBV12-4 and TRBJ1-1; D possibly corresponds to TRBD1 (6 bases). CDR3 length equals 13 residues. Trimming left V 8 bases short and J 1 base short, with 11 bases between. The CDR3: CASRGQPNTEAFF. The CDR3 region has the DNA TGTGCCAGCCGAGGACAGCCGAACACTGAAGCTTTCTTT.

V gene TRBV29-1 combines with J gene TRBJ1-1; TRBD1 matches at 10 bases. This CDR3 is built from 13 residues. V was pared by 8 bases and J by 5 bases, with 8 bases of the junction left unmatched. Per the germline V gene, CDR1 is SQVTM and CDR2 is ANQGSEA. The CDR3 coding sequence is TGCAGCCCCTTGGACAGGGGGAGGACTGAAGCTTTCTTT. Translated: CSPLDRGRTEAFF.

V usage is TRBV19 and J usage is TRBJ2-2, with a weak D call TRBD1 (8 bases). The V end was cut by 4 bases, the J end by 7 bases, with 13 bases between. Per the germline V gene, CDR1 is LNHDA and CDR2 is SQIVND (reference sequence). The CDR3 loop spans 14 amino acids. The CDR3 spells CASSTTGGDGELFF. The DNA for the CDR3 is TGTGCCAGTAGTACTACAGGGGGGGACGGGGAGCTGTTTTTT.

The rearrangement links TRBV11-2 to TRBJ1-6; no clear D gene. The CDR3 runs 17 residues. Trimming shortened V by 1 base and J by 8 bases, and 18 bases separated the two germline ends. From germline, CDR1 is SGHAT and CDR2 FQNNGV. The CDR3 here is CASSLVGGLRQDSPLHF. In DNA form, the CDR3 reads TGTGCCAGCAGCTTAGTCGGAGGGTTGAGGCAGGATTCACCCCTCCACTTT.

The chain combines TRBV3-1 (or the pseudogene TRBV3-2) with TRBJ1-2; D not certain. CDR3 length: 14 amino acids. The V gene's germline CDR1 is LGHDT and CDR2 YNNKEL (reference sequence). Trimming stripped 0 bases from V and 5 bases from J, with 10 bases between. CDR3 nucleotide sequence: TGTGCCAGCAGCCAAGAGCAGGCGGGGTATGGCTACACCTTC. Protein sequence: CASSQEQAGYGYTF.

This chain connects TRBV3-1 (or the pseudogene TRBV3-2) to TRBJ1-1, with 7 bases matching TRBD1. J lost 4 bases, V lost 3 bases, and 2 bases had no gene match. The CDR3 consists of 13 residues. CDR1 is LGHDT and CDR2 is YNNKEL in the germline V gene (reference sequence). The CDR3 sequence is CASSQQGGTEAFF. In DNA form, the CDR3 reads TGTGCCAGCAGCCAGCAGGGGGGCACTGAAGCTTTCTTT.

V gene TRBV6-5 combines with J gene TRBJ1-4; maybe TRBD1 (5 bases). V lost 2 bases and J 2 bases, leaving 12 bases between the germline ends. Per germline, CDR1 MNHEY and CDR2 SVGAGI. The CDR3 runs 16 residues. CDR3 DNA: TGTGCCAGCAGTTACGCTCAGGGTGCGACTAATGAAAAACTGTTTTTT. Translating it yields CASSYAQGATNEKLFF.

V usage is TRBV15 and J usage is TRBJ1-2; no definite D call. Trimming left V 0 bases short and J 2 bases short, with 7 bases between. The CDR3 sequence is 14 residues long. CDR1 and CDR2 (germline): LNHNV, YYDKDF (reference sequence). The CDR3 coding sequence is TGTGCCACCAGCAGAGACAGGTTAAACTATGGCTACACCTTC. Encoded protein: CATSRDRLNYGYTF.

The CDR3 DNA reads as TGTGCCAGCAGCCTAGGCGGGGGGATCTTTGGAAACACCATATATTTT. Translation gives CASSLGGGIFGNTIYF. The V call is TRBV14, the J call TRBJ1-3; D is possibly TRBD1 (5 bases). V was pared by 4 bases and J by 3 bases, with 16 bases between. The CDR3 loop spans 16 amino acids. CDR1 and CDR2 (germline): SGHDN, FVKESK.

The genes are TRBV7-9 and TRBJ1-1; D possibly corresponds to TRBD1 (6 bases). The CDR3 has 12 amino acids. CDR1 is SEHNR, CDR2 FQNEAQ, per germline (reference sequence). Trimming took 5 bases from V and 8 from J, leaving 12 bases between them. The CDR3 sequence is CASSLTGTEAFF. The CDR3 DNA is TGTGCCAGCAGCCTTACGGGGACAGAAGCTTTCTTT.

The rearrangement links TRBV10-2 to TRBJ2-3, with D tentatively TRBD1 (6 bases). The CDR3 extends over 14 amino acids. Trimming stripped 5 bases from V and 1 base from J, with 10 bases between. The germline V gene has CDR1 WSHSY and CDR2 SAAADI. CDR3 coding DNA: TGCGCCAGCAGTCAAGAGGGGGGCACAGATACGCAGTATTTT. Residues: CASSQEGGTDTQYF.

In DNA form, the CDR3 reads TGTGCCAGTAGTATTATCGCGGGGGGGTTCCAAGAGACCCAGTACTTC. This encodes CASSIIAGGFQETQYF. This chain links TRBV19 with TRBJ2-5; 9 nucleotides align to TRBD2. The germline V gene has CDR1 LNHDA and CDR2 SQIVND (reference sequence). Losses at the gene ends were 3 bases for V and 1 base for J; bases not matched to a gene: 6. This CDR3 is 16 amino acids long.

The V gene is TRBV19, the J gene TRBJ2-1; 8 bases are a match to TRBD2. Germline trimming cut 5 bases from V and 8 bases from J; bases unmatched to any gene: 11. The CDR3 runs to 15 residues. Germline CDR1 is LNHDA and CDR2 is SQIVND (reference sequence). The CDR3: CASSVTGTSYHEQFF. DNA of the CDR3: TGTGCCAGTAGTGTCACCGGGACTAGTTACCATGAGCAGTTCTTC.